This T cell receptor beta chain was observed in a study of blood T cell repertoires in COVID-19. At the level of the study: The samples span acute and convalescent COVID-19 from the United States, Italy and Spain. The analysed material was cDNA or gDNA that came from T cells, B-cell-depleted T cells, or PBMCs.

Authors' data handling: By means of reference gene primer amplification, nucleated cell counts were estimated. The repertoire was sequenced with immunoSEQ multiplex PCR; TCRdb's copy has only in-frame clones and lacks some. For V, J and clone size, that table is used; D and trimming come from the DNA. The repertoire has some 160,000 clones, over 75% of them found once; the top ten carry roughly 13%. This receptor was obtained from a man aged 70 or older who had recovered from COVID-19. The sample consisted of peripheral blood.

The CDR3 here is CASSDLGGGGYF. The CDR3 DNA sequence: TGTGCCAGCAGTGACCTTGGGGGAGGGGGGTACTTC. This sequence joins TRBV6-1 and TRBJ2-7; tentatively, D is TRBD2 (7 bases). The length of the CDR3 is 12 residues. V was cut by 3 bases and J by 12 bases, with 15 bases left in between. Germline V gene sequence: CDR1 MNHNS, CDR2 SASEGT.